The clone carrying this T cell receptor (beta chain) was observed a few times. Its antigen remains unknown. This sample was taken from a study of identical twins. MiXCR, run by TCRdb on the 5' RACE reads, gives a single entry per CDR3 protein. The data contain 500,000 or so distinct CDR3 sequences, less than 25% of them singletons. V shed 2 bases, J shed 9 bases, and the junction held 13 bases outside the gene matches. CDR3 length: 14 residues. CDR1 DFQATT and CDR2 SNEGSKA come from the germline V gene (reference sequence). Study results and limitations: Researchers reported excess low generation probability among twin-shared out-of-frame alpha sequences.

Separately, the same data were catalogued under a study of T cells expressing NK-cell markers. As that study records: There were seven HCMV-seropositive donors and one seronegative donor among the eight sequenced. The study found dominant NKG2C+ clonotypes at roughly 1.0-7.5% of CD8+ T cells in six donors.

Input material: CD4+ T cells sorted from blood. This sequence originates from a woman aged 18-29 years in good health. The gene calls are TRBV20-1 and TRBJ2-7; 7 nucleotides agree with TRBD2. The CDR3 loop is CSARQAGSPDGQYF. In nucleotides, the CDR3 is TGCAGTGCTAGACAAGCGGGGAGTCCCGACGGGCAGTACTTC.